Following are 13 T cell receptor beta chains from one sample sequenced in a study of OX40 agonist ivuxolimab in advanced cancers. Libraries were prepared by immunoSEQ multiplex PCR; TCRdb keeps only in-frame clonotypes and omits some of them. This table holds 35,000 to 55,000 clones, about 80% found once. The sequencing used CD4+ or CD8+ T cells sorted from blood, collected in a trial of the OX40 agonist ivuxolimab. The source is an adult with an advanced solid tumor such as melanoma, head and neck, liver or kidney cancer.

The chain employs TRBV6-5 and TRBJ1-5; D ambiguous. The CDR3 loop spans 13 amino acids. V was trimmed by 8 bases and J by 3 bases, leaving 11 bases between them. Germline CDR1 MNHEY, CDR2 SVGAGI. The CDR3 region has the DNA TGTGCCAGCGCCAAACAGTACAATCAGCCCCAGCATTTT. Protein: CASAKQYNQPQHF.

The chain couples TRBV11-2 to TRBJ2-7, with D hard to call. Trimming removed 0 bases from V and 7 bases from J, with 13 bases in between. Looked up from germline, CDR1 is SGHAT and CDR2 is FQNNGV. The CDR3 consists of 14 residues. The CDR3 DNA reads as TGTGCCAGCAGCTTAGATCTAAGGATCACGGAGCAGTACTTC. Translating it yields CASSLDLRITEQYF.

J is TRBJ1-3 and V is TRBV4-3; maybe TRBD1 (5 bases). V was pared by 0 bases and J by 2 bases, with 8 bases between. Germline CDR1 is LGHNA and CDR2 is YSLEER. This CDR3 contains 15 residues. CDR3 nucleotides: TGCGCCAGCAGCCAAGATGCAGGGACTGGAAACACCATATATTTT. It specifies CASSQDAGTGNTIYF.

In this sample, this clone turned up once. The genes are TRBV7-9 and TRBJ2-6; D remains unclear. CDR1 is SEHNR and CDR2 is FQNEAQ in the germline V gene (reference sequence). With 2 bases removed from V and 4 bases from J, the gap between germline ends came to 6 bases. This CDR3 region has 14 residues. CDR3 in DNA: TGTGCCAGCAGCTTAAGAGAGGGGGCCAACGTCCTGACTTTC. Its protein is CASSLREGANVLTF.

This clone has just one count. The rearrangement joins TRBV6-6 to TRBJ2-7, with D uncertain. V lost 0 bases to trimming and J lost 2 bases, with 11 bases between them. CDR3 size: 15 residues. Germline CDR1 MNHNY, CDR2 SVGAGI (reference sequence). The CDR3 is CASSYSLTNPYEQYF. CDR3 coding DNA: TGTGCCAGCAGTTACTCTTTGACAAATCCCTACGAGCAGTACTTC.

V is TRBV2 and J is TRBJ2-7; D ambiguous. V gave up 4 bases and J gave up 2 bases, with 9 bases separating them. In germline, CDR1 is SNHLY, CDR2 FYNNEI. The CDR3 totals 13 residues. The CDR3 loop is CASSGLVPYEQYF. CDR3 DNA: TGTGCCAGCAGTGGTCTAGTACCCTACGAGCAGTACTTC.

This clone was counted once. The chain carries TRBV5-6 and TRBJ1-1; D remains unclear. The CDR3 has 14 amino acids. Trimming shortened V by 1 base and J by 4 bases, and 11 bases separated the two germline ends. Looked up from germline, CDR1 is SGHDT and CDR2 is YYEEEE. The CDR3 region is CASSLKPPGTEAFF. The CDR3 DNA follows: TGTGCCAGCAGCTTGAAGCCCCCCGGCACTGAAGCTTTCTTT.

This sequence joins TRBV5-4 and TRBJ2-2; D is undetermined. Between the trimmed V and J ends, which lost 4 bases and 4 bases, there was a span of 20 bases. Germline V gene sequence: CDR1 SGHNT, CDR2 YYREEE (reference sequence). The CDR3 covers 17 residues. CDR3 loop: CASSHPTTRPPTGELFF. CDR3 nucleotides: TGTGCCAGCAGCCACCCCACGACGAGGCCGCCCACCGGGGAGCTGTTTTTT.

This clone was counted a few times. The rearrangement joins TRBV4-3 to TRBJ2-1; possible D gene TRBD1, 6 bases. Germline CDR1 LGHNA, CDR2 YSLEER. CDR3 length: 15 residues. V lost 0 bases, J lost 2 bases, and 8 bases lay in between. The CDR3 region has the DNA TGCGCCAGCAGCCAAGATGCAGGGGCCTACAATGAGCAGTTCTTC. Residues: CASSQDAGAYNEQFF.

The chain joins TRBV18 to TRBJ2-1; TRBD2 matches 9 bases. This CDR3 region has 16 residues. The junction had 6 bases not matched to a gene; V was cut back by 3 bases and J by 3 bases. Germline V gives CDR1 KGHSH, CDR2 LQKENI. The CDR3 loop reads CASSPPAGGFYNEQFF. The CDR3 bases are TGTGCCAGCTCACCCCCAGCGGGAGGCTTCTACAATGAGCAGTTCTTC.

This clone rates as medium-sized. The chain has TRBV27 and TRBJ1-2; D not certain. This CDR3 has 13 amino acids. Looked up from germline, CDR1 is MNHEY and CDR2 is SMNVEV (reference sequence). The V gene lost 5 bases and the J gene lost 8 bases, with 15 bases spanning the gap. CDR3 nucleotide sequence: TGTGCCAGCAGTGGCGACGGGATTGGGGGCTACACCTTC. Translated, it gives CASSGDGIGGYTF.

V usage is TRBV15 and J usage is TRBJ1-5, with 10 positions matching TRBD1. The CDR3 runs to 15 residues. With V trimmed by 0 bases and J by 5 bases, 1 base remained unmatched. Germline CDR1 and CDR2: LNHNV and YYDKDF (reference sequence). CDR3 sequence: CATSRDDRGHQPQHF. The CDR3 DNA reads as TGTGCCACCAGCAGAGATGACAGGGGGCATCAGCCCCAGCATTTT. Supplemented by reference TRBV15 and TRBJ1-5, the full variable domain reads DAMVIQNPRYQVTQFGKPVTLSCSQTLNHNVMYWYQQKSSQAPKLLFHYYDKDFNNEADTPDNFQSRRPNTSFCFLDIRSPGLGDTAMYLCATSRDDRGHQPQHFGDGTRLSIL.

In the case of this clone: This is likely a read error, given that the CDR3 carries no conserved phenylalanine or tryptophan at its end. The DNA is omitted, as the CDR3 cannot be located on it reliably, and the CDR3 follows TCRdb's listing. The rearrangement joins TRBV30 to TRBJ1-1. Germline V gives CDR1 GTSNPN, CDR2 SVGIG (reference sequence). The CDR3 adds up to 8 amino acids, both ends counted. The CDR3 sequence is CACPSAYV.